This TCR beta chain was obtained from a study of cytomegalovirus exposure and HLA in healthy donors. The PCR employed 60 Vbeta primers together with 13 Jbeta primers. Profiled with immunoSEQ multiplex PCR; TCRdb holds only in-frame clones, not every one. The profile covers approximately 130,000 clones, with about 78% appearing a single time and about 1.3% taken by the ten largest. The CDR3 runs 15 residues. The trim removed 7 bases at V and 7 bases at J, leaving 6 bases unmatched. CDR1 and CDR2 (germline): MDHEN, SYDVKM. Material for sequencing was PBMCs. This receptor was identified in a man in his fifties or sixties in good health and CMV-seronegative. The V gene is TRBV28, the J gene TRBJ2-1; 14 bases line up with TRBD2. CDR3 in DNA: TGTGCCAGCACCCTCGGGACTAGCGGGAGAAATGAGCAGTTCTTC. Translation: CASTLGTSGRNEQFF.